This is a list of T cell receptor beta chains from one sample in a study of shared clonotypes between healthy human individuals. TCRdb's copy holds only in-frame clones and misses some; the assay was immunoSEQ multiplex PCR. Among 1.5 million to 1.9 million clones, 98% were seen once, and the ten largest hold approximately 0.44%. The sample taken for sequencing was naive CD4+ T cells sorted from blood. The receptor set was obtained from a man aged 25-45 years in good health. CDR3s leave out the opening cysteine and the closing phenylalanine or tryptophan. A D gene is named only where the DNA matches it firmly.

d_call	j_call	v_call	cdr3_aa
TRBD1	TRBJ2-7	TRBV5-1	ASSWYQGAGEQY
-	TRBJ2-3	TRBV5-1	ASSGGGTDTQY
-	TRBJ2-1	TRBV4-1	ASSQETFLSSYNEQF
-	TRBJ1-1	TRBV2	ASSGFTEAF
-	TRBJ1-1	TRBV4-2	ASSPPALAGGRGSIMNTEAF
TRBD2	TRBJ2-3	TRBV25-1	ASSGLAGVQDTQY
-	TRBJ1-1	TRBV14	ASSQSTEAF
-	TRBJ2-6	TRBV28	ASSLTSIGRGRSLSGANVLT
TRBD1	TRBJ2-5	TRBV28	ASVGTGGLETQY
TRBD1	TRBJ2-7	TRBV30	ASDRATYEQY
-	TRBJ2-7	TRBV6-1	ASSSPYEQY
-	TRBJ1-2	TRBV18	ASSPLGGGNYGYT
TRBD2	TRBJ2-3	TRBV7-9	ASSFTNLAGGPDTQY
TRBD1	TRBJ2-7	TRBV18	ASSPYETGVTYEQY
-	TRBJ1-1	TRBV27	ASSLRTDMNTEAF
-	TRBJ2-5	TRBV7-6	ASSAQGREETQY
-	TRBJ2-3	TRBV10-2	ASFSGSTDTQY
TRBD2	TRBJ2-1	TRBV4-1	ASSQDLNSGIFHEQF
-	TRBJ1-4	TRBV15	ATSRDPGGGEKLF
TRBD1	TRBJ2-1	TRBV7-3	ASSLGTGAMGEQF
-	TRBJ1-5	TRBV27	ASSLAPNQPQH
-	TRBJ2-3	TRBV7-9	ASSLLTDTQY
TRBD1	TRBJ2-7	TRBV27	ASSPRQGSHEQY
TRBD1	TRBJ1-5	TRBV5-1	ASRPGQDSNQPQH
TRBD2	TRBJ2-2	TRBV27	ASSFSGGHRELF
-	TRBJ2-5	TRBV5-1	ASSLRQETQY
-	TRBJ1-2	TRBV28	ASSFPRRGADGYT
-	TRBJ1-4	TRBV7-6	ASSLAGGRVEKLF
-	TRBJ2-1	TRBV5-8	ASSFRGYNEQF
TRBD1	TRBJ1-2	TRBV29-1	SVYRGAGYT
-	TRBJ2-7	TRBV7-2	ASSLIRGWRTLYEQY
-	TRBJ2-3	TRBV7-9	ASSLDGGGADTQY